Detailed here is one TCR beta chain. Other DNA sequences in the sample encode the same CDR3. In the original workflow: Amplification from reference gene primers served as the basis for estimated nucleated cell counts. Assay used: immunoSEQ multiplex PCR; TCRdb lists only in-frame clones, some missing. The V and J calls and clone size come from that table; D and trimming were worked out from the DNA. The sample has hundreds of thousands of clones; around 87% are singletons. The CDR3 consists of 15 residues. Germline V gene data show CDR1 as MNHEY and CDR2 as SMNVEV (reference sequence). Losses at the gene ends were 4 bases for V and 4 bases for J; bases not matched to a gene: 3. This sample is drawn from a study of blood T cell repertoires in COVID-19. Across the whole study: The origin of the acute and convalescent COVID-19 samples was the United States, Italy and Spain. The cDNA or gDNA used as material had been derived from T cells, B-cell-depleted T cells, or PBMCs.

Participant-given clinical history determined each cohort assignment. The TCR sequence derives from a man aged 25-40 years who had recovered from COVID-19. Sequencing input: PBMCs or T cells enriched from blood (not recorded which). The genes are TRBV27 and TRBJ2-1; TRBD2 agrees at 11 bases. The CDR3 spells CASSSGTSGYNEQFF. The CDR3 nucleotides read TGTGCCAGCAGTTCCGGGACTAGCGGATACAATGAGCAGTTCTTC.